This T cell receptor (beta chain) derives from a study of blood T cell repertoires in COVID-19. Study-level information: Nucleic acid was either cDNA or gDNA, and it came from T cells, B-cell-depleted T cells, or PBMCs.

Authors' processing steps: Nucleated cell counts were estimated from reference gene primer amplification. Sequenced by immunoSEQ multiplex PCR; TCRdb stores in-frame clones only, minus some. The V and J calls and clone size come from that table; D and trimming were worked out from the DNA. Of roughly 80,000 clones listed, 85% to 95% are singletons. V shed 7 bases and J shed 2 bases, with 9 bases lying between them. Germline V gene lookup returns CDR1 MGHDK and CDR2 SYGVNS. The CDR3 length is 13 residues. J is TRBJ1-3 and V is TRBV25-1; tentatively, D is TRBD1 (6 bases). The sample was peripheral blood. The TCR was taken from a man in his 60s with acute or convalescent COVID-19. The CDR3 is CASKTGTGNTIYF. The CDR3 DNA is TGTGCCAGCAAGACAGGTACTGGAAACACCATATATTTT. The whole variable domain, filled in from reference TRBV25-1 and TRBJ1-3, reads EADIYQTPRYLVIGTGKKITLECSQTMGHDKMYWYQQDPGMELHLIHYSYGVNSTEKGDLSSESTVSRIRTEHFPLTLESARPSHTSQYLCASKTGTGNTIYFGEGSWLTVV.